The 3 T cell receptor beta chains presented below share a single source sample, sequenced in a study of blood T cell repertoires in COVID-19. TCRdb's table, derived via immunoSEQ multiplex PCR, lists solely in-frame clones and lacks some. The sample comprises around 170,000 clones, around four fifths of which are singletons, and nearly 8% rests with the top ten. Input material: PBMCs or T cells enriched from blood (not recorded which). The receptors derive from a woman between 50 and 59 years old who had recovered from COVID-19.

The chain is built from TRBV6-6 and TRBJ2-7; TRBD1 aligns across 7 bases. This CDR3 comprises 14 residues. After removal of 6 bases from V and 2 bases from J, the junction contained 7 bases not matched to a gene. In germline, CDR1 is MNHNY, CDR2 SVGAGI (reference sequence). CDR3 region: CASRGDSDPYEQYF. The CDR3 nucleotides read TGTGCCAGCAGAGGGGACAGTGATCCCTACGAGCAGTACTTC.

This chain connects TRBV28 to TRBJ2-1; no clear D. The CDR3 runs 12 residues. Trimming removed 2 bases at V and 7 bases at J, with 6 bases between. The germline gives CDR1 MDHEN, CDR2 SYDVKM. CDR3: CASSLAGNEQFF. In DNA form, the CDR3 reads TGTGCCAGCAGTTTAGCCGGGAATGAGCAGTTCTTC.

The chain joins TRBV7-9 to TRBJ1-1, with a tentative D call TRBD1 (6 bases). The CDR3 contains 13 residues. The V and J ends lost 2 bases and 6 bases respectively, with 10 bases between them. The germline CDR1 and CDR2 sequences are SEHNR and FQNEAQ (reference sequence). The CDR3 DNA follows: TGTGCCAGCAGCTTATGGGAGGGGGCTGAAGCTTTCTTT. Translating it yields CASSLWEGAEAFF. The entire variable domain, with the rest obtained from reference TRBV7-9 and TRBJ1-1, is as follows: DTGVSQNPRHKITKRGQNVTFRCDPISEHNRLYWYRQTLGQGPEFLTYFQNEAQLEKSRLLSDRFSAERPKGSFSTLEIQRTEQGDSAMYLCASSLWEGAEAFFGQGTRLTVV.